This is a list of T cell receptor beta chains from one sample in a study of T cells after yellow fever vaccination. TCRdb passed the 5' RACE reads through MiXCR, listing each CDR3 protein once. Altogether around 340,000 distinct CDR3 sequences are present, around 13% being singletons, with the ten largest covering 2.5% to 3.5%. The sequenced sample was CD4+ T cells sorted from PBMCs, obtained 15 days after the yellow fever booster vaccination. These receptors originate from a man younger than 35 who received the YFV17D yellow fever vaccine. Both conserved end residues are part of each CDR3.

TRBJ1-6	TRBV27	15	CASSSGHGGYSPLHF
TRBJ2-5	TRBV5-1	14	CASSFGGYQETQYF
TRBJ2-2	TRBV7-6	15	CASSLGSRAAGELFF
TRBJ1-4	TRBV20-1	18	CSAAGTGGQVSSNEKLFF
TRBJ1-2	TRBV11-2	14	CASSLTRFSYGYTF
TRBJ2-5	TRBV24-1	12	CATSDIQETQYF
TRBJ2-3	TRBV20-1	14	CSARGTGGFYTQYF
TRBJ1-6	TRBV7-9	15	CASSTRWGSDSPLHF
TRBJ2-7	TRBV5-1	13	CASRTGTLYEQYF
TRBJ1-2	TRBV4-3	15	CASSQALPFGYGYTF
TRBJ2-1	TRBV6-5	16	CASTAQGRLSYNEQFF
TRBJ2-5	TRBV7-2	15	CASSFPTSRAETQYF
TRBJ2-2	TRBV5-1	15	CASSFSLSGAGELFF
TRBJ1-6	TRBV6-5	13	CASYPARDSPLHF
TRBJ2-5	TRBV3-2	14	CASSHPGQRETQYF
TRBJ2-1	TRBV6-2/TRBV6-3	12	CASSYRVSEQFF
TRBJ2-1	TRBV5-1	16	CASSLTSGGFYNEQFF
TRBJ1-2	TRBV11-1	14	CASSPDRQGHGYTF
TRBJ1-3	TRBV29-1	13	CSVAQSSGNTIYF
TRBJ2-1	TRBV6-5	15	CASSYLGTGHNEQFF
TRBJ1-4	TRBV5-1	14	CASSLGVFDEKLFF
TRBJ1-2	TRBV3-1	12	CASSQSAGGYTF
TRBJ2-1	TRBV7-2	17	CASSPTTSGGAHNEQFF
TRBJ2-5	TRBV7-2	16	CASSLGLAGSQETQYF
TRBJ2-6	TRBV18	16	CASSPFTGPGANVLTF
TRBJ2-5	TRBV20-1	12	CSARPPAGTQYF
TRBJ2-1	TRBV3-2	10	CASSQHEQFF
TRBJ2-1	TRBV7-2	13	CASSSQGYNEQFF
TRBJ1-6	TRBV7-6	15	CASSLGTGGFSPLHF
TRBJ1-3	TRBV10-3	16	CAISERDSNSGNTIYF
TRBJ1-1	TRBV27	15	CASGPRRGLNTEAFF
TRBJ1-2	TRBV3-1	14	CASSQHAQGNGYTF
TRBJ1-2	TRBV29-1	12	CSVEGQGGGYTF
TRBJ2-5	TRBV20-1	16	CSAYDPANPYQETQYF
TRBJ1-6	TRBV7-9	15	CASSQQGLPSSPLHF
TRBJ1-2	TRBV3-1	16	CASSQDPGNRGGGYTF
TRBJ2-3	TRBV7-7	15	CASSLVGGATDTQYF
TRBJ2-3	TRBV13	13	CASSLRQISTQYF
TRBJ1-4	TRBV5-6	14	CASSLDRQNEKLFF
TRBJ1-6	TRBV12-3/TRBV12-4	13	CASSFYTDSPLHF
TRBJ2-7	TRBV6-6	16	CASGTSGGAFIYEQYF
TRBJ2-5	TRBV2	13	CASSESPGETQYF
TRBJ2-5	TRBV20-1	14	CSVLLGGAGETQYF
TRBJ1-1	TRBV15	16	CATSRTLYTRGTEAFF
TRBJ2-2	TRBV6-6	15	CASSWRTRDTGELFF
TRBJ2-1	TRBV11-3	13	CASSSRGNNEQFF
TRBJ1-1	TRBV4-3	15	CASSQGQAKNTEAFF
TRBJ2-3	TRBV4-1	16	CASSLRAGGLTDTQYF
TRBJ2-5	TRBV5-1	18	CASSSPLVGADSQETQYF
TRBJ1-2	TRBV6-1	15	CASSAGEQRHYGYTF
TRBJ1-2	TRBV7-3	16	CASSPRPLDANYGYTF
TRBJ2-2	TRBV19	16	CASSIRRAANTGELFF
TRBJ2-1	TRBV7-2	16	CASSNRRLAEYNEQFF
TRBJ2-5	TRBV5-5	16	CASSWGASGGQETQYF
TRBJ1-1	TRBV7-2	16	CASSLWAGGGNTEAFF
TRBJ2-2	TRBV5-1	14	CASSFAANTGELFF
TRBJ1-6	TRBV18	13	CASSPGQDYPLHF
TRBJ1-1	TRBV29-1	14	CSVPGPFMNTEAFF
TRBJ2-1	TRBV29-1	16	CSVEVIGQGPNDEQFF